This section outlines one TCR beta chain sequence together with its context. The data belong to a study of shared clonotypes between healthy human individuals. At the level of the study: Per-donor plates numbered three CD4 naive, three CD4 memory, two CD8 naive and one CD8 memory.

In the source study's methods: Junction-only sequences without quality scores were provided by ImmunoSEQ, so filtering was different. This table comes from immunoSEQ multiplex PCR, and its TCRdb copy is limited to in-frame clones, with some not included. V and J calls and clone size follow that table, whereas D and trimming were derived from the DNA. The sample holds 600,000 or so clones, approximately 96% seen once. From germline, CDR1 is LGHNA and CDR2 YNFKEQ. Trimming took off 0 bases at V and 0 bases at J, with 9 bases between the two ends. The CDR3 covers 16 residues. Naive CD8 cells lacked CD45RO and underwent positive selection for CCR7, leaving out terminally differentiated effector memory CD45RA+ cells.

The chain is built from TRBV4-2 and TRBJ2-1; D is possibly TRBD2 (5 bases). The TCR comes from a woman aged 25 to 39 in good health. Sequenced: naive CD8+ T cells sorted from blood. The CDR3 sequence: CASSQDKSGSYNEQFF. The CDR3, as DNA: TGTGCCAGCAGCCAAGATAAGAGCGGCTCCTACAATGAGCAGTTCTTC.